These 8 T cell receptor beta chains were all obtained from the same sample, sequenced in a study of Ad26.COV2.S vaccination and SARS-CoV-2 variants. Data came from immunoSEQ multiplex PCR; TCRdb stores just in-frame clones and leaves some out. This sample has 380,000 or so clones; roughly 89% occur once, and the top ten carry roughly 5%. Treatment specified: around 19 received Ad26.COV2.S at low or high dose, single or two shots; about 5 received placebo; per-sample allocation not given. The investigators took samples on day 63 after the first vaccine or placebo injection. The starting material was peripheral blood, obtained in a trial of Ad26.COV2.S vaccine versus placebo. Receptor source: a person aged 18-65 years who received the Ad26.COV2.S COVID-19 vaccine or a placebo.

Comment on this clone: Within the sample, other DNA sequences also encode this same CDR3. The chain joins TRBV5-1 to TRBJ2-1; 13 bases agree with TRBD2. The germline gives CDR1 SGHRS, CDR2 YFSETQ. CDR3 length: 16 residues. Trimming removed 4 bases from V and 4 bases from J; junction bases left unmatched: 5. CDR3 DNA: TGCGCCAGCAGCCTGACTAGCGGGGGGTCTTACAATGAGCAGTTCTTC. This translates into CASSLTSGGSYNEQFF.

The chain employs TRBV5-6 and TRBJ2-1; 10 bases are shared with TRBD1. This CDR3 region has 15 residues. Germline loops: CDR1 SGHDT, CDR2 YYEEEE. The V and J ends lost 4 bases and 3 bases, in that order; junction bases with no gene match: 4. In DNA, the CDR3 is TGTGCCAGCAGCGAAGGGACAGGGGTCTACAATGAGCAGTTCTTC. Residues: CASSEGTGVYNEQFF.

The rearrangement links TRBV5-1 to TRBJ2-5, with 11 bases aligning to TRBD2. This CDR3 contains 15 residues. Losses at the gene ends were 4 bases for V and 6 bases for J; bases not matched to a gene: 8. Looked up from germline, CDR1 is SGHRS and CDR2 is YFSETQ. CDR3 in amino acids: CASSATSGSTKTQYF. As DNA, the CDR3 is TGCGCCAGCAGCGCCACTAGCGGGAGTACTAAGACCCAGTACTTC.

This clone was recorded once. The chain combines TRBV4-1 with TRBJ2-2, with TRBD2 identical over 8 bases. The CDR3 spans 16 residues. Germline V gene sequence: CDR1 MGHRA, CDR2 YSYEKL. J gave up 7 bases and V 4 bases, and 11 bases lay outside the gene matches. The CDR3 sequence: CASSPLGLGGGGELFF. The CDR3 DNA sequence: TGCGCCAGCAGCCCCCTGGGACTAGGAGGCGGCGGGGAGCTGTTTTTT.

This chain joins TRBV10-3 and TRBJ2-7, with TRBD1 matching over 10 bases. Germline V CDR1 and CDR2: ENHRY, SYGVKD. The J segment lost 0 bases and the V segment lost 4 bases, leaving 12 bases of the junction unmatched. The CDR3 is 18 amino acids. CDR3 loop: CAISARDRGLLSSYEQYF. As DNA, the CDR3 is TGTGCCATCAGTGCACGGGACAGGGGCCTTTTGAGCTCCTACGAGCAGTACTTC.

The V and J genes are TRBV29-1 and TRBJ2-3; 11 nucleotides match TRBD2. This CDR3 region has 14 residues. Germline lookup yields CDR1 SQVTM and CDR2 ANQGSEA. The ends lost 3 bases at V and 4 bases at J; junction bases unmatched: 3. CDR3 in amino acids: CSVETSGAADTQYF. CDR3 sequence (DNA): TGCAGCGTTGAGACTAGCGGGGCCGCAGATACGCAGTATTTT.

The J gene is TRBJ1-4, the V gene TRBV28; TRBD1 is a possible D gene (5 bases). This CDR3 comprises 14 residues. Germline V lookup: CDR1 MDHEN, CDR2 SYDVKM. V lost 7 bases and J 5 bases, leaving 14 bases between the germline ends. The CDR3 DNA follows: TGTGCCAGCACCACGACAGCGTACAATGAAAAACTGTTTTTT. Protein product: CASTTTAYNEKLFF. The full variable domain, its missing parts supplied by reference TRBV28 and TRBJ1-4, is DVKVTQSSRYLVKRTGEKVFLECVQDMDHENMFWYRQDPGLGLRLIYFSYDVKMKEKGDIPEGYSVSREKKERFSLILESASTNQTSMYLCASTTTAYNEKLFFGSGTQLSVL.

The gene calls are TRBV14 and TRBJ2-7; no firm D call. The CDR3 consists of 13 residues. Trimming pared 3 bases from V and 0 bases from J, leaving 6 bases between. The germline V gene has CDR1 SGHDN and CDR2 FVKESK. Here the CDR3 DNA reads TGTGCCAGCAGCCACGCGGACTCCTACGAGCAGTACTTC. Residues: CASSHADSYEQYF.